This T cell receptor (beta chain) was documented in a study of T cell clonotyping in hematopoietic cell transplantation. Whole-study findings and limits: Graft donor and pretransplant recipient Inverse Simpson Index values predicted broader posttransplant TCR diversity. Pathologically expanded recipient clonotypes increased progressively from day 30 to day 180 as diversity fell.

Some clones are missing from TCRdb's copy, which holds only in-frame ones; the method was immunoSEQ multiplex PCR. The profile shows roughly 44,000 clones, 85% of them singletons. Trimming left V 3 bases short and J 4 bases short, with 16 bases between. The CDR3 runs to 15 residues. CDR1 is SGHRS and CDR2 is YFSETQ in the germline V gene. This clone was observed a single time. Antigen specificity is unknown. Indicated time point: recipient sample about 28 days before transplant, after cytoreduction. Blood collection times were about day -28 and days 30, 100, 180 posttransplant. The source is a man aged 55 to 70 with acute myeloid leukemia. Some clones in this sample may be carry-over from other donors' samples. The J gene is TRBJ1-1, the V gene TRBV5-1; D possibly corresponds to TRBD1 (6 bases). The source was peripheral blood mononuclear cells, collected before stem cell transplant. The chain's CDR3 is CASSSRGTGFTEAFF. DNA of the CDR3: TGCGCCAGCAGCTCCAGAGGAACAGGGTTCACTGAAGCTTTCTTT.